This T cell receptor beta chain came from a study of blood T cells in healthy people across ages. The ends were cut back, 3 bases at V and 0 bases at J, with 9 bases in the middle. The CDR3 contains 15 residues. Germline V CDR1 and CDR2: ENHRY, SYGVKD. In this sample, this clonotype turned up many times. The antigen remains undetermined. Study outcomes and limitations: Roughly linearly, TCR beta diversity per million T cells fell as age increased.

The authors ran a second PCR of 7 to 11 cycles using a sample-barcoded 5' primer and a J-beta primer mix. A template-switch adaptor with 12 random nucleotides tagged each cDNA molecule. TCRdb re-analysed the 5' RACE reads in MiXCR, keeping a single row per CDR3 protein. The sample holds roughly 800,000 distinct CDR3 sequences; roughly 40% are singletons and the top ten take 10% to 15%. This clonotype originated in a man younger than 35 in good health. J is TRBJ2-1 and V is TRBV10-3, with D hard to call. The specimen was blood. The CDR3 sequence: CAISDGHNSYNEQFF. The CDR3 DNA reads TGTGCCATCAGTGACGGGCATAACTCCTACAATGAGCAGTTCTTC.